The source of this T cell receptor beta chain is a study of OX40 agonist ivuxolimab in advanced cancers. Turning to the overall study: Ivuxolimab was an agonistic, fully human IgG2 monoclonal antibody directed against OX40 (CD134), a costimulatory receptor. The paper describes the monotherapy dose-escalation part (N of about 47 patients) of the phase I trial of ivuxolimab. Peripheral TCRbeta sequencing aimed to test whether ivuxolimab altered TCR sequence diversity and caused clonal T-cell expansion. Of the approximately 50 patients in dose escalation, about 19 had hepatocellular carcinoma, some 15 had melanoma, 9 had renal cell carcinoma and 9 had head and neck cancer. Intravenous ivuxolimab was administered to patients every 2 weeks at six dose levels: 0.01, 0.1, 0.3, 1.5, 3 and 10 mg/kg. The dose-escalation cohort was 82.7% male with a mean age of 60 years, ranging from roughly 20 to 85. Partial responses occurred in three dose-escalation patients, of whom one had hepatocellular carcinoma and two had cutaneous melanoma. Prior anti-PD-1, anti-PD-L1 or anti-CTLA-4 therapy was permitted, and approximately 40% of dose-escalation patients had received checkpoint inhibitors.

The CDR3 holds 15 amino acids from the cysteine to the phenylalanine. Just CDR3 DNA is preserved here, 45 bases in frame from base 1. CDR1 MGHDK and CDR2 SYGVNS are derived from the germline V gene. Unmatched junction bases come to 11, with V trimmed by 3 bases and J by 6 bases. The trial excluded patients who had a history of autoimmune disease or were on systemic immunosuppression. Peripheral blood for TCR sequencing was collected from all dose cohorts at baseline, on cycle 4 day 1, and on cycle 7 day 1. The samples were drawn from a first-in-human, open-label, multicenter phase I dose-escalation trial of ivuxolimab. Adults with locally advanced or metastatic melanoma, renal cell, hepatocellular, or head and neck squamous cell carcinoma were enrolled in the trial. CD4+ and CD8+ T cells were sorted separately from peripheral blood before TCR sequencing. Study-wide findings and limitations: Low levels of normalized T-cell clonal expansion were also seen in some patients who did not respond. In partial responders in the 0.1-3.0 mg/kg groups, normalized peripheral clonal expansion was found to be among the lowest, especially among CD8+ T cells. Antigen specificity was not determined for the clonally expanded peripheral T cells. At doses of 0.1 to 3.0 mg/kg, clonal expansion of both CD4+ and CD8+ blood T cells was observed from baseline to week 6. On average, CD8+ T cells showed more expanded clones than CD4+ T cells after ivuxolimab.

To sequence the TCRbeta CDR3 region, genomic DNA was isolated from the sorted cells. The immunoSEQ Assay was used for sequencing of TCRbeta CDR3 regions. In its TCRdb copy, this immuneACCESS table keeps in-frame sequences only and misses some clones. Where compared with another copy, unresolved V genes explain less than half of these, and the others have no known cause. The sample table lists 55,000 to 75,000 clones, 87% of them with a count of one. 2% to 2.5% of the sample comes from the top ten. In regard to this clone: The target of this receptor is not known. No much larger clone is present one base from it, and per-base qualities are unavailable.

The origin of this receptor is an adult with an advanced solid tumor such as melanoma, head and neck, liver or kidney cancer. This sequence uses TRBV25-1 and TRBJ2-7, with 7 bases in between that match TRBD1. The sample here was CD4+ or CD8+ T cells sorted from blood, taken in a trial of the OX40 agonist ivuxolimab. The DNA sequence is as follows: TGTGCCAGCAGTGAGAGGGGGCAGACACGCGGCGAGCAGTACTTC. Its protein product is CASSERGQTRGEQYF.